This TCR beta chain was recovered during a study of T cells in Graves' hyperthyroidism and ophthalmopathy. Germline V gene data show CDR1 as GTSNPN and CDR2 as SVGIG (reference sequence). Between the trimmed V and J ends, which lost 4 bases and 6 bases, there was a span of 12 bases. CDR3 length: 12 amino acids. The investigators amplified TCR beta CDR3 regions from RNA transcripts. The primer set for the first-round RT-PCR of the TCR CDR3 was HTBI. TCRdb passed the multiplex PCR reads through MiXCR, listing each CDR3 protein once. Here the sample spans about 480,000 distinct CDR3 sequences, about an eighth being singletons. This clonotype was recorded at least ten times.

This chain joins TRBV30 and TRBJ1-2; D gene ambiguous. Source material: blood. This TCR was sampled from a woman younger than 35 with Graves' hyperthyroidism. CDR3 sequence: CAWNFSPDGYTF. The CDR3 DNA is TGTGCCTGGAACTTCTCGCCCGATGGCTACACCTTC.